This T cell receptor (beta chain) was captured in a study of T cells in Graves' hyperthyroidism and ophthalmopathy. V was trimmed by 7 bases and J by 3 bases, leaving 10 bases between them. The germline gives CDR1 DFQATT, CDR2 SNEGSKA (reference sequence). The CDR3 is 11 residues long. This clonotype was detected many times. RNA transcripts gave rise to amplified TCR beta CDR3 regions. The study used the HTBI primer set for a first-round RT-PCR of the TCR CDR3. Each CDR3 protein is one row after TCRdb ran MiXCR on the multiplex PCR reads. The table shows hundreds of thousands of distinct CDR3 sequences, with around 16% occurring only once.

This rearrangement joins TRBV20-1 to TRBJ2-7, with no clear D. Material: blood. This sequence originates from a woman in her forties with Graves' ophthalmopathy. The CDR3 bases are TGCAGTGTCCCGTCCTACTACGAGCAGTACTTC. Its translation is CSVPSYYEQYF.